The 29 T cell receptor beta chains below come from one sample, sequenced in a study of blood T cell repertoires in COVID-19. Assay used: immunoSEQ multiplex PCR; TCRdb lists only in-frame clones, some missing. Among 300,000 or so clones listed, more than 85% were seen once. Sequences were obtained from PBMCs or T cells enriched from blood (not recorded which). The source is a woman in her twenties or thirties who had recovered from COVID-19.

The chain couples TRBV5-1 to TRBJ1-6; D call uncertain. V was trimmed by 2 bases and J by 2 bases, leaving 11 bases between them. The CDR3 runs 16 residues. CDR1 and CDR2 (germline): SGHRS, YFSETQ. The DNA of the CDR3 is TGCGCCAGCAGCTTTGAGGGAAGCGCCTATAATTCACCCCTCCACTTT. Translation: CASSFEGSAYNSPLHF. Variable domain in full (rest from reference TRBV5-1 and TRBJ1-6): KAGVTQTPRYLIKTRGQQVTLSCSPISGHRSVSWYQQTPGQGLQFLFEYFSETQRNKGNFPGRFSGRQFSNSRSEMNVSTLELGDSALYLCASSFEGSAYNSPLHFGNGTRLTVT.

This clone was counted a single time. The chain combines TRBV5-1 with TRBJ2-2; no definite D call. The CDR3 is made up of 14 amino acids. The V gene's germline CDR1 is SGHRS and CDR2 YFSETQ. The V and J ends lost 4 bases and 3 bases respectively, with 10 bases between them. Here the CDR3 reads CASSPRLDTGELFF. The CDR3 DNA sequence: TGCGCCAGCAGCCCCCGGCTAGACACCGGGGAGCTGTTTTTT.

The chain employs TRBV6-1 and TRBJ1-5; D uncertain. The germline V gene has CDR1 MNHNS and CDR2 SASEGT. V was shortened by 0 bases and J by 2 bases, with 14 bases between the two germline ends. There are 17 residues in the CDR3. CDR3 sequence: CASSEALGILGNQPQHF. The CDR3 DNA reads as TGTGCCAGCAGTGAAGCGCTGGGCATCTTAGGCAATCAGCCCCAGCATTTT.

The CDR3 DNA follows: TGTGCCAGCAGAAAACAGGGGGTTAGCACAGATACGCAGTATTTT. Translation gives CASRKQGVSTDTQYF. This chain connects TRBV5-4 to TRBJ2-3, with 8 bases fitting TRBD1. Germline-derived CDR1 and CDR2 are SGHNT and YYREEE (reference sequence). This CDR3 contains 15 residues. V lost 5 bases and J lost 0; bases outside the gene matches: 5.

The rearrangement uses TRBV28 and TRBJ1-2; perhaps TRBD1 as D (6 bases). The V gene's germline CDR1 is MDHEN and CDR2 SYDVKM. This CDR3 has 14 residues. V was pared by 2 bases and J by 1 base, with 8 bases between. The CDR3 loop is CASSLVQGNYGYTF. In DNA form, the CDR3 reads TGTGCCAGCAGTTTAGTACAGGGTAACTATGGCTACACCTTC.

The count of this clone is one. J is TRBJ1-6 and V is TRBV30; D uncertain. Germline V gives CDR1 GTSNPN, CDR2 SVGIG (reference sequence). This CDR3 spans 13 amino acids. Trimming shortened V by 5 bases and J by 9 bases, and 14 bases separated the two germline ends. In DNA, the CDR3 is TGTGCCTGGGGTCTCGCAGAGGGTTCACCCCTCCACTTT. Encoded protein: CAWGLAEGSPLHF.

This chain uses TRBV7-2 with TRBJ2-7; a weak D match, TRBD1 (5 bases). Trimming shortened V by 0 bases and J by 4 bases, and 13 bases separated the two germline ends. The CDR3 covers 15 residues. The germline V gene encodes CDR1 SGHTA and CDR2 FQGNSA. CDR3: CASSLAGQGGYEQYF. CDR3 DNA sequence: TGTGCCAGCAGCTTAGCGGGGCAGGGTGGATACGAGCAGTACTTC.

The CDR3 here is CASSPFRVRIGSPLHF. CDR3 bases: TGTGCCAGCAGCCCCTTCAGGGTCCGAATAGGGTCACCCCTCCACTTT. The genes are TRBV7-2 and TRBJ1-6; tentative D call: TRBD1 (5 bases). Germline CDR1 is SGHTA and CDR2 is FQGNSA. The CDR3 totals 16 residues. Deletions cut 5 bases from V and 10 bases from J, with 21 bases between. Using reference TRBV7-2 and TRBJ1-6 for the parts outside the CDR3, the full variable domain is GAGVSQSPSNKVTEKGKDVELRCDPISGHTALYWYRQSLGQGLEFLIYFQGNSAPDKSGLPSDRFSAERTGGSVSTLTIQRTQQEDSAVYLCASSPFRVRIGSPLHFGNGTRLTVT.

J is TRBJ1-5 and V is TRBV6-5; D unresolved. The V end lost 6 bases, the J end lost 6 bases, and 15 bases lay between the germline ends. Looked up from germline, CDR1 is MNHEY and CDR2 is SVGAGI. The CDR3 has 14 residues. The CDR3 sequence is CASSITAFGQPQHF. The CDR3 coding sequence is TGTGCCAGCAGCATAACAGCATTCGGTCAGCCCCAGCATTTT.

The CDR3 region is CASSKTSGQGAGEQFF. Here the CDR3 DNA reads TGTGCCAGCAGTAAAACCTCGGGACAGGGGGCCGGTGAGCAGTTCTTC. This chain connects TRBV2 to TRBJ2-1; TRBD1 matches 12 bases. This CDR3 has 16 residues. Unmatched junction bases numbered 11, after V lost 5 bases and J lost 9 bases. Germline CDR1 is SNHLY and CDR2 is FYNNEI.

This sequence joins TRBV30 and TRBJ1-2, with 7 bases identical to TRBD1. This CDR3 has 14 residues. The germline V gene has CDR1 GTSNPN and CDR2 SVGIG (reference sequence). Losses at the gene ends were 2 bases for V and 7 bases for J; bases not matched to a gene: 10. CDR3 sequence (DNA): TGTGCCTGGAGTTCTTTGACAGGGTTGGGTGGCTACACCTTC. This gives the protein CAWSSLTGLGGYTF.

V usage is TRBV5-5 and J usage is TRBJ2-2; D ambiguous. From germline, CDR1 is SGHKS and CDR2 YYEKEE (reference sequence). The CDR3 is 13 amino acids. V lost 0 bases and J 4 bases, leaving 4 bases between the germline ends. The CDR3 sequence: CASSLATTGELFF. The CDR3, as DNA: TGTGCCAGCAGCTTGGCTACCACCGGGGAGCTGTTTTTT.

Here the CDR3 reads CATLEGGQRSYNEQFF. In DNA, the CDR3 is TGTGCCACCTTAGAAGGGGGACAGAGGTCCTACAATGAGCAGTTCTTC. This sequence joins TRBV5-4 and TRBJ2-1; 7 bases map to TRBD1. The CDR3 sequence is 16 residues long. Germline lookup yields CDR1 SGHNT and CDR2 YYREEE (reference sequence). Trimming cost V 9 bases and J 1 base; bases outside gene matches: 13.

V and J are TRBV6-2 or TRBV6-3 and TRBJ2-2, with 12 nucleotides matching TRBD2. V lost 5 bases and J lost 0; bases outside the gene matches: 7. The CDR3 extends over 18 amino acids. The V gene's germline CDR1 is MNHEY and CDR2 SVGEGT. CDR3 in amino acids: CASSTPTSGGANTGELFF. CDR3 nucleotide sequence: TGTGCCAGCAGTACCCCGACTAGCGGGGGCGCGAACACCGGGGAGCTGTTTTTT.

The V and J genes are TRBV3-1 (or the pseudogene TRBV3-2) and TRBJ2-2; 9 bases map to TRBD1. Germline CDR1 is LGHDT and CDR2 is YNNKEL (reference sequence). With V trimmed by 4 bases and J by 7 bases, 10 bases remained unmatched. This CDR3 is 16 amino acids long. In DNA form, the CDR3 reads TGTGCCAGCAGCCTTGGACAGGGGACGGGAATCGGGGAGCTGTTTTTT. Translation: CASSLGQGTGIGELFF.

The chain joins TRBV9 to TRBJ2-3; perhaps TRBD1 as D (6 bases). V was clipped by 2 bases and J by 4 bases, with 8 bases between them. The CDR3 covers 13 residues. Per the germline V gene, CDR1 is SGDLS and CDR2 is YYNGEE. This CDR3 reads CASSVTGSDTQYF. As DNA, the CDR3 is TGTGCCAGCAGCGTTACAGGGTCAGATACGCAGTATTTT.

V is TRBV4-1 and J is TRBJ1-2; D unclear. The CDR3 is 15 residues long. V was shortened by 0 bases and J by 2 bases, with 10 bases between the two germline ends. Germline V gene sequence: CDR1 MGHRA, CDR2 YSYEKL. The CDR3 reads CASSQDQPANYGYTF. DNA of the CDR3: TGCGCCAGCAGCCAAGATCAGCCAGCGAACTATGGCTACACCTTC.

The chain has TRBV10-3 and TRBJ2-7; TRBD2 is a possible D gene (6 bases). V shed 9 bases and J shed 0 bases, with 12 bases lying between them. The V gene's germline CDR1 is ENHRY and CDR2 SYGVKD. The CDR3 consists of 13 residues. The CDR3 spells CAISTGGSYEQYF. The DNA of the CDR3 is TGTGCCATTTCTACCGGGGGCTCCTACGAGCAGTACTTC.

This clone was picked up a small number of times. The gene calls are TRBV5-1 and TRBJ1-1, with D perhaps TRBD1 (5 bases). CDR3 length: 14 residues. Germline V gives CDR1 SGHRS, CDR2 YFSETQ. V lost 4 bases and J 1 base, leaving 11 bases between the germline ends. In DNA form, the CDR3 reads TGCGCCAGCAGCACCCGCGGGGCGAACACTGAAGCTTTCTTT. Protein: CASSTRGANTEAFF. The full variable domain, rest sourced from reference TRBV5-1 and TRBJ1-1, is KAGVTQTPRYLIKTRGQQVTLSCSPISGHRSVSWYQQTPGQGLQFLFEYFSETQRNKGNFPGRFSGRQFSNSRSEMNVSTLELGDSALYLCASSTRGANTEAFFGQGTRLTVV.

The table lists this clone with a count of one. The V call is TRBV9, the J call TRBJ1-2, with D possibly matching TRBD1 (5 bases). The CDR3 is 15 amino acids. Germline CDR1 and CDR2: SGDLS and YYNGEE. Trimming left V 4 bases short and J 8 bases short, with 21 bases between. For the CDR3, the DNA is TGTGCCAGCAGCACCGAGAGTTGGGAGGGGCACGGCTACACCTTC. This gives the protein CASSTESWEGHGYTF.

CDR3 in amino acids: CASSYFTGVNTEAFF. CDR3 coding DNA: TGCGCCAGCAGCTACTTCACAGGGGTGAACACTGAAGCTTTCTTT. V usage is TRBV4-1 and J usage is TRBJ1-1, with 7 bases that match TRBD1. CDR1 is MGHRA, CDR2 YSYEKL, per germline. This CDR3 is built from 15 residues. V was pared by 5 bases and J by 0 bases, with 6 bases of the junction left unmatched.

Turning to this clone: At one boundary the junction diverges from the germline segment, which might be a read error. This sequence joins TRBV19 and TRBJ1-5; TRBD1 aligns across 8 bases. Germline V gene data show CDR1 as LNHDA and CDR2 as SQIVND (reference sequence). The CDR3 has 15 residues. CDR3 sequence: CASSMGSGGKQPQHF. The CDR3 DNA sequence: TGTGCCAGTAGTATGGGTTCAGGGGGCAAGCAGCCCCAGCATTTT.

The CDR3 loop reads CASSLAAGLANEQFF. CDR3 nucleotide sequence: TGTGCCAGCAGTTTGGCCGCGGGGCTAGCCAATGAGCAGTTCTTC. The chain is built from TRBV27 and TRBJ2-1; D is perhaps TRBD2 (6 bases). The CDR3 spans 15 residues. The V end was cut by 3 bases, the J end by 6 bases, with 15 bases between. The V gene's germline CDR1 is MNHEY and CDR2 SMNVEV (reference sequence).

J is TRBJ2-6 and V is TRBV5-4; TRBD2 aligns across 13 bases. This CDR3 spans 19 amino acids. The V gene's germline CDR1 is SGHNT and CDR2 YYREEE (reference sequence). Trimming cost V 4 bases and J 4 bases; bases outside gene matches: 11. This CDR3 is CASSGGPGTSGAGANVLTF. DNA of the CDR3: TGTGCCAGCAGCGGGGGGCCCGGGACTAGCGGGGCCGGGGCCAACGTCCTGACTTTC.

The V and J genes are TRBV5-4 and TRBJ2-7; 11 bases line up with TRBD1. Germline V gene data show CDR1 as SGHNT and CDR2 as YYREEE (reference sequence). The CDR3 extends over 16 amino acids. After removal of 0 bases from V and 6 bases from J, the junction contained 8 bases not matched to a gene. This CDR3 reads CASSLGGGQGVAEQYF. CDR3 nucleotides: TGTGCCAGCAGCTTGGGCGGGGGACAGGGGGTCGCCGAGCAGTACTTC.

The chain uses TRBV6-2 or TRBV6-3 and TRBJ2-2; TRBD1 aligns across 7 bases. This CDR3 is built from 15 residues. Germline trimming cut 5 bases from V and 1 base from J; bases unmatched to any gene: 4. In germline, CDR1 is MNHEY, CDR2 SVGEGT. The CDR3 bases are TGTGCCAGCAGTAATTACAGGGGGAACACCGGGGAGCTGTTTTTT. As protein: CASSNYRGNTGELFF.

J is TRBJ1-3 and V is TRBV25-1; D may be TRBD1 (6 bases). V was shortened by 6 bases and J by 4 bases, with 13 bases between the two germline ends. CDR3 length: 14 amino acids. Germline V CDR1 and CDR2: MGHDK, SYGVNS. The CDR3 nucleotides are TGTGCCAGCAGAAACAGGGTAACGGGAAACACCATATATTTT. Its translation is CASRNRVTGNTIYF.

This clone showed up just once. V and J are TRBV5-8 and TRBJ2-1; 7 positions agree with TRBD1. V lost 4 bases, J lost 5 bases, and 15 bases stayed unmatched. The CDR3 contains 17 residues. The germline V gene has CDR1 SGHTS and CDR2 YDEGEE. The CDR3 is CASSMSPHRGSNNEQFF. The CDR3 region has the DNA TGTGCCAGCAGCATGTCCCCCCACAGGGGTTCCAACAATGAGCAGTTCTTC.

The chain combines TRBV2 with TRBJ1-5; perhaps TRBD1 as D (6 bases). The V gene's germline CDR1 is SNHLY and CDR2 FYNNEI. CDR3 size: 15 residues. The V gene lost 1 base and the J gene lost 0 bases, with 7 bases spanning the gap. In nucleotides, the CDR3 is TGTGCCAGCAGTGAAGACAGGGTTAGCAATCAGCCCCAGCATTTT. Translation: CASSEDRVSNQPQHF. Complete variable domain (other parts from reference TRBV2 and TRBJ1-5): EPEVTQTPSHQVTQMGQEVILRCVPISNHLYFYWYRQILGQKVEFLVSFYNNEISEKSEIFDDQFSVERPDGSNFTLKIRSTKLEDSAMYFCASSEDRVSNQPQHFGDGTRLSIL.